Listed here is a single TCR beta chain. Using immunoSEQ multiplex PCR, the repertoire was profiled, and TCRdb retains in-frame clones only, with some absent. The data hold roughly 10,000 clones, with approximately 31% observed a single time. Plating combined around 200,000 CFSE-labeled responder cells with around 200,000 irradiated, violet-dye-labeled stimulator cells. This sample stems from a study of graft-versus-host responses after intestinal transplantation. Study information: Once they had received anti-thymocyte globulin induction, all recipients took tacrolimus and steroids for three to four years.

Germline V lookup: CDR1 SEHNR, CDR2 FQNEAQ (reference sequence). V was shortened by 3 bases and J by 2 bases, with 17 bases between the two germline ends. The length of the CDR3 is 16 residues. General observations from the study: After transplant, early declines in HvG clones were associated with peak levels of circulating GvH clones. Ileal or blood samples showed some GvH clones first, and such clones were also found in recipient marrow.

This clonotype was sampled from a human patient who was an organ donor for intestinal transplantation. The sample was alloreactive CD4+ T cells from a mixed lymphocyte reaction culture, taken before transplantation. Subset indicated: CFSE-low proliferating T cells sorted from roughly 6-day pre-transplant mixed lymphocyte reaction (GvH or HvG direction). The rearrangement uses TRBV7-9 and TRBJ2-7; tentative D call: TRBD1 (5 bases). The CDR3 here is CASSLGYTGVPYEQYF. CDR3 coding DNA: TGTGCCAGCAGCTTGGGCTATACAGGAGTCCCCTACGAGCAGTACTTC. Variable domain in full (rest from reference TRBV7-9 and TRBJ2-7): DTGVSQNPRHKITKRGQNVTFRCDPISEHNRLYWYRQTLGQGPEFLTYFQNEAQLEKSRLLSDRFSAERPKGSFSTLEIQRTEQGDSAMYLCASSLGYTGVPYEQYFGPGTRLTVT.